This T cell receptor beta chain was recovered during a study of blood T cells in healthy people across ages. Next came a second PCR, run for about 7 to 12 cycles, which used a sample-barcoded 5' primer along with a J-beta primer mix. One entry per CDR3 protein, called by TCRdb with MiXCR from the 5' RACE reads. The table records approximately 800,000 distinct CDR3 sequences, about 53% of them present only once. The CDR3 has 16 residues. V was clipped by 1 base and J by 6 bases, with 19 bases between them. The germline gives CDR1 SGHTA, CDR2 FQGNSA. Sample: blood. This chain connects TRBV7-2 to TRBJ2-7; the D gene could be TRBD1 or TRBD2 (6 bases each). This receptor was identified in a man of 80 years or more in good health. The CDR3 coding sequence is TGTGCCAGCAGCTTAGTCGGAGGGGCAGGGGACATCGAGCAGTACTTC. Translating it yields CASSLVGGAGDIEQYF.